The rows below give T cell receptor beta chains drawn from one sample of a study of cytomegalovirus exposure and HLA in healthy donors. Clones were read by immunoSEQ multiplex PCR, and TCRdb kept only the in-frame ones, dropping some. This sample's table reports around 74,000 clones. The sample consisted of PBMCs. All receptors come from a man aged 30-40 years in good health and CMV-seronegative. Both conserved end residues are part of each CDR3. Fields, in order: V gene, D gene, J gene, CDR3 DNA, CDR3 protein. A D gene is named only where the DNA matches it firmly.

TRBV19,-,TRBJ1-1,TGTGCCAGTAGTATAGTTCTGGCCGGCGGCGGGAACACTGAAGCTTTCTTT,CASSIVLAGGGNTEAFF
TRBV11-3,-,TRBJ2-5,TGTGCCAGCAGCCCCGCCCAGGGCCCGGGGACCCAGTACTTC,CASSPAQGPGTQYF
TRBV21-1,-,TRBJ1-5,TGTGCCAGCAGCAAAGTTTCAGGGGGCCATAGCAATCAGCCCCAGCATTTT,CASSKVSGGHSNQPQHF
TRBV18,TRBD1,TRBJ1-1,TGTGCCAGCTCACCAGGACAGGCTATGAACACTGAAGCTTTCTTT,CASSPGQAMNTEAFF
TRBV7-8,TRBD1,TRBJ1-1,TGTGCCAGCAGCGCTCAGGGGGCTTCAACTGAAGCTTTCTTT,CASSAQGASTEAFF
TRBV28,TRBD2,TRBJ2-1,TGTGCCAGCAGTGGGGTAGCGGGGGGGCCGTTCTTC,CASSGVAGGPFF
TRBV29-1,TRBD1,TRBJ1-1,TGCAGCCCTAACAGGGGAATGAACACTGAAGCTTTCTTT,CSPNRGMNTEAFF
TRBV11-2,-,TRBJ1-2,TGTGCCAGCAGCTTTGGGGCATTCTATGGCTACACCTTC,CASSFGAFYGYTF
TRBV19,-,TRBJ1-4,TGTGCCAGTAGTATAGACAGAACTGAAAAACTGTTTTTT,CASSIDRTEKLFF
TRBV7-2,TRBD2,TRBJ2-7,TGTGCCAGCAGCTTATATAGCGGGAGGGCCTCCGAGCAGTACTTC,CASSLYSGRASEQYF
TRBV7-8,TRBD2,TRBJ2-3,TGTGCCAGCAGCTTCGAGCGGGAGGATACGCAGTATTTT,CASSFEREDTQYF
TRBV5-6,TRBD1,TRBJ1-1,TGTGCCAGCAGCTTCGGACAGGCTTTGAACACTGAAGCTTTCTTT,CASSFGQALNTEAFF
TRBV5-1,-,TRBJ1-2,TGCGCCAGCAGCCAGCGGAGGGACCATGGCTACACCTTC,CASSQRRDHGYTF
TRBV7-6,TRBD2,TRBJ2-1,TGTGCCAGCAGCTTTCCCGTTAGCGGGAGGGGTTCCTACAATGAGCAGTTCTTC,CASSFPVSGRGSYNEQFF
TRBV6-1,-,TRBJ1-4,TGTGCCAGCAGTCCAGGGTATGAAAAACTGTTTTTT,CASSPGYEKLFF
TRBV7-9,-,TRBJ1-4,TGTGCCAGCAGCTCACGGCAGGACAGCGAAAAACTGTTTTTT,CASSSRQDSEKLFF
TRBV4-1,TRBD1,TRBJ1-1,TGCGCCAGCAGGACAGGGGGCTCTGACACTGAAGCTTTCTTT,CASRTGGSDTEAFF